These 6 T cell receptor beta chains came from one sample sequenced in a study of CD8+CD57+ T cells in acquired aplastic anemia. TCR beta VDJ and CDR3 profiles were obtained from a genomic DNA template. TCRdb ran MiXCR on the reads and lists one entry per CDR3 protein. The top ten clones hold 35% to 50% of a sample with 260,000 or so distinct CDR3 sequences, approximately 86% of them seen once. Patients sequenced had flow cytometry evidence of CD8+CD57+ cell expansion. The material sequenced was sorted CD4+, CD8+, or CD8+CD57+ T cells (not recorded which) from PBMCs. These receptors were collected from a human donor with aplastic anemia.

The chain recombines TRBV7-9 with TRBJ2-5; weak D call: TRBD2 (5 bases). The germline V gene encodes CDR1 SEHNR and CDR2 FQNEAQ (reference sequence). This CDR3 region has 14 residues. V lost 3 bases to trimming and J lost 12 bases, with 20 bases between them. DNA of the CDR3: TGTGCCAGCAGCTTGGCAAGCGACGCCGACTATGAGTACTTC. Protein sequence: CASSLASDADYEYF.

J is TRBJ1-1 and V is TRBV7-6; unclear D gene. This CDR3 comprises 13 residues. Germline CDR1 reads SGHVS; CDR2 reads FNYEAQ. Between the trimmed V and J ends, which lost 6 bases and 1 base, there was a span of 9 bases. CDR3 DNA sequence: TGTGCCAGCAGTACCTCCCCGAACACTGAAGCTTTCTTT. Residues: CASSTSPNTEAFF.

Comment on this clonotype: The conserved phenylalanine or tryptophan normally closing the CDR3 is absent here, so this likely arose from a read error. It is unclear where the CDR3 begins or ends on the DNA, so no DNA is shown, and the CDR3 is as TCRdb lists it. This CDR3 is CASSFHRTGTHLS. V is TRBV7-8 and J is TRBJ2-3; the table calls TRBD1, which could not be checked here. The CDR3 length equals 13 residues, ends included. Germline V lookup: CDR1 SGHVS, CDR2 FQNEAQ.

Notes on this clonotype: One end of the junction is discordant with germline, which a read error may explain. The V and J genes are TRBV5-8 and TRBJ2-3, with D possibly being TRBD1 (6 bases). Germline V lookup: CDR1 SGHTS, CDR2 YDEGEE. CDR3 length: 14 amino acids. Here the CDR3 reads CATSRDRDTNTQYF. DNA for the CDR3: TGTGCCACCAGCAGAGATAGGGACACGAATACGCAGTATTTT.

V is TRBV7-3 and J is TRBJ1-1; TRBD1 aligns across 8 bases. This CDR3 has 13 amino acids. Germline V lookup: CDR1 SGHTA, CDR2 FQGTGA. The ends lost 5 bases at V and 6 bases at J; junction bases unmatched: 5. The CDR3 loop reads CASSPGQGAEAFF. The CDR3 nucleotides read TGTGCCAGCAGCCCAGGACAGGGAGCTGAAGCTTTCTTT.

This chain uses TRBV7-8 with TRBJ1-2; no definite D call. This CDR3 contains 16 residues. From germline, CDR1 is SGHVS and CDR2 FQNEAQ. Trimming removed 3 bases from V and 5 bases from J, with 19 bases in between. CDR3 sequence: CASSLEGDADTYGYTF. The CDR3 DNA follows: TGTGCCAGCAGCTTGGAGGGAGATGCCGATACGTATGGCTACACCTTC.